The subject of this entry is one T cell receptor (beta chain). The assay was immunoSEQ multiplex PCR, and TCRdb's table has in-frame clones only and misses some. The sample includes 10,000 or so clones, approximately 80% seen only once; the top ten take 6.5% to 8%. This CDR3 comprises 14 residues. V was pared by 6 bases and J by 5 bases, with 14 bases between. The germline gives CDR1 LNHDA, CDR2 SQIVND (reference sequence). This sample was included in a study of somatic mutations in cytotoxic T cells in rheumatoid arthritis. Study details: Certain T-cell populations stained with V beta antibodies were FACS-sorted to nearly 100% purity, and V beta1+ cells were TCRB-sequenced.

The V and J genes are TRBV19 and TRBJ1-5; D is possibly TRBD1 (6 bases). The specimen was CD8+ T cells sorted from blood. The sequence derives from an adult with rheumatoid arthritis. In DNA form, the CDR3 reads TGTGCCAGTAGCTTGTGGGGGGCCCATCAGCCCCAGCATTTT. Its translation: CASSLWGAHQPQHF.